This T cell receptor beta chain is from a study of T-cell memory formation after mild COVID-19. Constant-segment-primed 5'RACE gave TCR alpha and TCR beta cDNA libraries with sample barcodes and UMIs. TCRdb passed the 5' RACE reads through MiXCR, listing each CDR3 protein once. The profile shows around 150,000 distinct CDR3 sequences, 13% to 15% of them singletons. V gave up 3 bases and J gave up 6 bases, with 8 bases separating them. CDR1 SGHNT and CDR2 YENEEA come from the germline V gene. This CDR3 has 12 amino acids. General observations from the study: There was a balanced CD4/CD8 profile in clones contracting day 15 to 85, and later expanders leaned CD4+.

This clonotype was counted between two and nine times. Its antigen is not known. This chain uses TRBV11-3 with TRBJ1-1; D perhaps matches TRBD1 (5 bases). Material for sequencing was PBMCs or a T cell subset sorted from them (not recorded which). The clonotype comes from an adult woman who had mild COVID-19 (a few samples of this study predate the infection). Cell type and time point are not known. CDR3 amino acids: CASSFPTAEAFF. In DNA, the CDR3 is TGTGCCAGCAGCTTCCCGACAGCTGAAGCTTTCTTT.